The clone carrying this T cell receptor (beta chain) has at least ten counts. Its cognate antigen is unknown. This sample is part of a study of identical twins. TCRdb re-derived calls from the 5' RACE reads in MiXCR, one entry per CDR3 protein. The sample lists fewer than 650,000 distinct CDR3 sequences, about 7.1% occurring once. Broader study findings: Alpha sequences that were out-of-frame and twin-shared showed an excess of low generation probability. Excess sharing between twins was weaker in beta out-of-frame sequences. With abundant cord blood beta clonotypes, insertions were fewer; memory repertoires showed no such pattern.

The CDR3 spans 17 residues. CDR1 and CDR2 (germline): LNHNV, YYDKDF (reference sequence). V was shortened by 1 base and J by 6 bases, with 19 bases between the two germline ends. These records were also assigned to another study, of yellow fever vaccine responses in identical twins.

The origin of this receptor is a woman in her late teens or twenties in good health. Sequenced: PBMCs. The rearrangement uses TRBV15 and TRBJ2-1, with D tentatively TRBD2 (6 bases). The chain's CDR3 is CATSRGRAGFGFNEQFF. CDR3 bases: TGTGCCACCAGCAGAGGCAGGGCGGGATTCGGGTTCAATGAGCAGTTCTTC.